This T cell receptor beta chain came from a study of metastatic and nonmetastatic thyroid tumors. Judged by abundance, this clone is medium-sized. TCRdb ran MiXCR on the PCR reads. Of 9,500 to 15,000 clones listed, over 20% were seen once; the top ten hold 14%. The CDR3 covers 14 residues. Germline V lookup: CDR1 SNHLY, CDR2 FYNNEI. Trimming removed 0 bases at V and 4 bases at J, with 9 bases between. The entire patient cohort was treatment-naive prior to thyroid surgery. This chain joins TRBV2 and TRBJ1-2, with D possibly being TRBD1 (5 bases). The sequence derives from a female donor with papillary thyroid cancer or a benign thyroid nodule (not recorded which). Some clones in this sample may be carry-over from other donors' samples. Sequencing input: adjacent normal tissue. CDR3 loop: CASSEAGTTYGYTF. The DNA for the CDR3 is TGTGCCAGCAGTGAAGCGGGGACTACCTATGGCTACACCTTC.